These 30 T cell receptor beta chains originate from one sample sequenced in a study of tumor-infiltrating lymphocytes in primary liver carcinoma. The researchers produced TCR beta cDNA from around 500 ng total RNA with a constant-region primer. The TCR beta library was amplified through three nested multiplex PCR rounds in a modified ARM-PCR procedure. Amplification in the first two PCR rounds was performed using TRBV1-TRBV30 forward primers and a C-beta reverse primer for 10 cycles each. In TCRdb, the multiplex PCR reads were re-called with MiXCR into one record per CDR3 protein. The top ten clones hold 15% to 20% of a sample with about 200,000 distinct CDR3 sequences, around four fifths of them seen once. Between 20 and 30 mg of unsorted bulk tissue served as the source from which RNA and DNA were co-extracted. The sequenced material came from tumor tissue from primary liver carcinoma. Source of these receptors: a man aged 40-55 years with primary liver carcinoma and hepatitis B virus infection.

This rearrangement joins TRBV29-1 to TRBJ2-7; the D call may be TRBD1 or TRBD2 (5 bases each). The CDR3 length is 16 residues. Germline CDR1 reads SQVTM; CDR2 reads ANQGSEA. CDR3 amino acids: CIAITSGTGAPYEQYF. CDR3 nucleotides: TGCATCGCCATAACATCTGGGACCGGCGCTCCCTACGAGCAGTACTTC.

The rearrangement joins TRBV29-1 to TRBJ2-5; no reliable D call. CDR1 and CDR2 from the germline V gene are SQVTM and ANQGSEA. CDR3 length equals 12 residues. V was clipped by 8 bases and J by 5 bases, with 15 bases between them. The CDR3 DNA is TGCAGCAGTATGGAGAGTGGCGAGACCCAGTACTTC. It translates to CSSMESGETQYF.

The rearrangement joins TRBV12-3 or TRBV12-4 to TRBJ1-2; D perhaps matches TRBD1 (5 bases). The CDR3 has 14 amino acids. Trimming cost V 1 base and J 10 bases, with 16 bases left between them. The CDR3 loop reads CASSLGRGKDDYTF. The CDR3 nucleotides read TGTGCCAGCAGTTTAGGGCGGGGGAAAGATGACTACACCTTC.

The gene calls are TRBV4-1 and TRBJ2-2; 8 nucleotides align to TRBD2. The germline V gene encodes CDR1 MGHRA and CDR2 YSYEKL. The CDR3 is 17 amino acids. The V and J ends lost 11 bases and 0 bases, in that order; junction bases with no gene match: 14. CDR3 sequence: CAGNQDRAGANTGELFF. CDR3 nucleotides: TGCGCCGGCAACCAAGATAGAGCGGGAGCGAACACCGGGGAGCTGTTTTTT.

Concerning this clonotype itself: A much larger clone sits a single nucleotide away, making a read error possible. The rearrangement uses TRBV7-9 and TRBJ2-3, with TRBD2 as a possible D gene (5 bases). Germline loops: CDR1 SEHNR, CDR2 FQNEAQ (reference sequence). The length of the CDR3 is 13 residues. Trimming shortened V by 2 bases and J by 8 bases, and 11 bases separated the two germline ends. CDR3 sequence reads: CASSLKSRGTQYF. CDR3 coding DNA: TGTGCCAGCAGCTTAAAGTCACGGGGTACGCAGTATTTT.

For this clonotype: It may be a read error: a sequence one base away is much more abundant. This rearrangement joins TRBV30 to TRBJ2-7; 7 bases map to TRBD2. Germline CDR1 reads GTSNPN; CDR2 reads SVGIG (reference sequence). The trim removed 5 bases at V and 4 bases at J, leaving 11 bases unmatched. This CDR3 has 14 amino acids. The CDR3 here is CAWGGISGYYEQYF. The CDR3 nucleotides are TGTGCCTGGGGAGGGATTAGCGGGTATTACGAGCAGTACTTC.

Only one count was recorded for this clonotype. Relative to the germline gene, one junction end is altered; a read error may explain this. The chain has TRBV11-2 and TRBJ2-1, with no clear D. This CDR3 region has 13 residues. CDR1 is SGHAT and CDR2 is FQNNGV in the germline V gene. The CDR3 DNA is TGTGTCAGCAGCTCAGAATTATACAATAAGCAGCTCTTC. Translating it yields CVSSSELYNKQLF.

In this sample, this clonotype turned up many times. The rearrangement joins TRBV5-1 to TRBJ1-1, with D possibly being TRBD1 (5 bases). Germline assignment: CDR1 SGHRS and CDR2 YFSETQ. The CDR3 contains 14 residues. V was clipped by 5 bases and J by 1 base, with 12 bases between them. The chain's CDR3 is CASSPGTTNTEAFF. The CDR3, as DNA: TGCGCCAGCAGTCCCGGGACGACGAACACTGAAGCTTTCTTT.

As regards this clonotype: A much bigger clone sits one base away, suggesting this may be a read error. The gene calls are TRBV28 and TRBJ2-7; D is undetermined. The CDR3 totals 13 residues. Looked up from germline, CDR1 is MDHEN and CDR2 is SYDVKM. The germline V and J ends were trimmed by 6 bases and 2 bases, with 11 bases remaining between them. For the CDR3, the DNA is TGTGCCAGCAGCCTTCCCGAGGCCTACGAGCAGTACTTC. Amino acids: CASSLPEAYEQYF. Supplemented by reference TRBV28 and TRBJ2-7, the full variable domain reads DVKVTQSSRYLVKRTGEKVFLECVQDMDHENMFWYRQDPGLGLRLIYFSYDVKMKEKGDIPEGYSVSREKKERFSLILESASTNQTSMYLCASSLPEAYEQYFGPGTRLTVT.

V and J are TRBV11-2 and TRBJ1-5; a weak D match, TRBD1 (6 bases). The CDR3 loop spans 17 amino acids. Germline V gives CDR1 SGHAT, CDR2 FQNNGV. V dropped 8 bases and J dropped 4 bases, with 24 bases sitting between them. CDR3 coding DNA: TGTGCCAGCGGCATAGTAGTGGTAACAGGGAGTAATCAGCCCCAGCATTTT. Translated: CASGIVVVTGSNQPQHF.

About this clonotype: Because the CDR3 is missing its conserved closing phenylalanine or tryptophan, this is likely a read error. The chain uses TRBV28 and TRBJ1-3; D possibly corresponds to TRBD1 (5 bases). The CDR3 contains 16 residues. Germline CDR1 and CDR2: MDHEN and SYDVKM. The V and J ends lost 6 bases and 2 bases respectively, with 17 bases between them. The CDR3 region is CASSLSLAGTGNTIYV. The CDR3 DNA reads as TGTGCCAGCAGCCTCTCCCTGGCAGGGACTGGAAACACCATATATGTT.

This clonotype was counted a few times. Because the CDR3 is missing its conserved closing phenylalanine or tryptophan, this is likely a read error. The DNA is left out, because the CDR3 cannot be placed on it with certainty; the CDR3 is given as TCRdb lists it. The V and J genes are TRBV29-1 and TRBJ2-7; TRBD1, the D gene given by the table, was not confirmed from the DNA. Per germline, CDR1 SQVTM and CDR2 ANQGSEA. The CDR3 is 13 residues long, counting both termini. CDR3 protein: CSVDTGYVDVLYS.

V is TRBV5-8 and J is TRBJ1-1; a weak D match, TRBD1 (6 bases). CDR1 SGHTS and CDR2 YDEGEE come from the germline V gene. The CDR3 runs to 14 residues. CDR3 in DNA: TGTGTCAACAGCTTTGGGAGGGGGGACACTGAAGCTTTCTTT. Amino acid sequence: CVNSFGRGDTEAFF.

This clonotype has only one observation. The chain carries TRBV28 and TRBJ2-3; D is possibly TRBD1 (5 bases). The V and J ends lost 11 bases and 3 bases respectively, with 18 bases between them. The CDR3 consists of 14 residues. CDR1 is MDHEN, CDR2 SYDVKM, per germline. The CDR3 DNA sequence: TGTGCCTGTTCTAAGACAGTGCTGACAGATACGCAGTATTTT. Residues: CACSKTVLTDTQYF. The whole variable domain, remainder taken from reference TRBV28 and TRBJ2-3, is DVKVTQSSRYLVKRTGEKVFLECVQDMDHENMFWYRQDPGLGLRLIYFSYDVKMKEKGDIPEGYSVSREKKERFSLILESASTNQTSMYLCACSKTVLTDTQYFGPGTRLTVL.

With respect to this clonotype: Relative to the germline gene, one junction end is altered; a read error may explain this. V is TRBV11-1 and J is TRBJ2-4, with 10 bases matching TRBD2. The CDR3 is made up of 17 amino acids. In germline, CDR1 is SGHAT, CDR2 FQDESV (reference sequence). The CDR3 region is CTSSFPGTSEIKNIQYF. DNA for the CDR3: TGTACCAGCAGCTTCCCCGGGACTAGCGAGATCAAAAACATTCAGTACTTC.

Of note for this clonotype: Germline is not matched at one junction end, which may reflect a read error. This rearrangement joins TRBV28 to TRBJ1-2; no reliable D call. Germline V gene sequence: CDR1 MDHEN, CDR2 SYDVKM. CDR3 length: 13 amino acids. The CDR3 bases are TGTGCCAGCTGTCTAATGGTCAGCTATGGCTACGCCTTC. It is translated as CASCLMVSYGYAF.

This clonotype was seen just once. At one end, the junction sequence differs from germline, possibly due to a read error. This rearrangement joins TRBV4-1 to TRBJ2-1, with unresolved D. This CDR3 spans 16 amino acids. The germline gives CDR1 MGHRA, CDR2 YSYEKL. The chain's CDR3 is CASSQEAAIGYNEQLF. CDR3 in DNA: TGCGCCAGCAGCCAAGAAGCAGCGATTGGCTACAATGAGCAGTTATTC.

About this clonotype itself: An end of the junction differs from the germline gene, which may be a read error. J is TRBJ1-2 and V is TRBV5-6, with D tentatively TRBD1 (6 bases). Germline V gene lookup returns CDR1 SGHDT and CDR2 YYEEEE. This CDR3 has 17 residues. In nucleotides, the CDR3 is TGTGCCAGTAGCTCCGGGACAAAGATAGCTTGGGGCTATGGCTACACCTTC. Its protein product is CASSSGTKIAWGYGYTF.

On this clonotype: No conserved phenylalanine or tryptophan is present at the end of the CDR3, so a read error is the likely explanation. The CDR3 is CASSSRRVMEIQYL. DNA of the CDR3: TGTGCCAGCAGTTCACGGAGAGTTATGGAGATCCAGTACCTC. J is TRBJ2-5 and V is TRBV6-2 or TRBV6-3, with unresolved D. CDR1 MNHEY and CDR2 SVGEGT come from the germline V gene. The CDR3 is 14 residues long.

With respect to this clonotype: One junction end does not reproduce the germline sequence, and a read error may be involved. The chain combines TRBV6-1 with TRBJ2-1; D not certain. Germline V CDR1 and CDR2: MNHNS, SASEGT. This CDR3 is 15 amino acids long. The chain's CDR3 is CGSNLERHTYNEQFF. Here the CDR3 DNA reads TGTGGCAGCAACCTGGAGCGACACACCTACAATGAGCAGTTCTTC.

This clonotype has a single count. The rearrangement links TRBV29-1 to TRBJ2-5, with D maybe TRBD1 (6 bases). This CDR3 is 15 amino acids long. Germline assignment: CDR1 SQVTM and CDR2 ANQGSEA. V lost 5 bases to trimming and J lost 8 bases, with 24 bases between them. The CDR3 loop reads CSVSRTEGSWETQYF. The CDR3 DNA sequence: TGCAGCGTTTCAAGGACAGAGGGCTCGTGGGAAACCCAGTACTTC.

J is TRBJ2-3 and V is TRBV25-1; D is perhaps TRBD1 (6 bases). The CDR3 spans 12 residues. Germline-derived CDR1 and CDR2 are MGHDK and SYGVNS. The germline V and J ends were trimmed by 9 bases and 8 bases, with 15 bases remaining between them. The DNA of the CDR3 is TGTGCCAGTATCCCGGGACATGGTACGCAGTATTTT. Protein product: CASIPGHGTQYF. The full variable domain, its missing parts supplied by reference TRBV25-1 and TRBJ2-3, is EADIYQTPRYLVIGTGKKITLECSQTMGHDKMYWYQQDPGMELHLIHYSYGVNSTEKGDLSSESTVSRIRTEHFPLTLESARPSHTSQYLCASIPGHGTQYFGPGTRLTVL.

Points on this clonotype: One end of the junction is discordant with germline, which a read error may explain. The chain employs TRBV6-5 and TRBJ2-3; 11 nucleotides line up with TRBD1. The CDR3 totals 17 residues. Germline V gives CDR1 MNHEY, CDR2 SVGAGI. As DNA, the CDR3 is TGTGCCGGCAGTTCCGAGACGCCGGGACAGGGGGGAGGTACGCAGTATTTT. This encodes CAGSSETPGQGGGTQYF.

Here the CDR3 DNA reads TGTACCAACAGCGCGGGAGATACGCAGTATTTT. It translates to CTNSAGDTQYF. The J gene is TRBJ2-3, the V gene TRBV7-8; a weak D match, TRBD2 (5 bases). The CDR3 is made up of 11 amino acids. Germline V gene data show CDR1 as SGHVS and CDR2 as FQNEAQ.

With regard to this clonotype: The junction departs from the called germline gene at one end, perhaps through a read error. The V call is TRBV6-6, the J call TRBJ1-5, with D hard to call. Germline-derived CDR1 and CDR2 are MNHNY and SVGAGI (reference sequence). The CDR3 length is 14 residues. CDR3 region: CASSLGGGNQPLHF. The CDR3 bases are TGTGCCAGCAGTTTGGGCGGCGGCAATCAGCCCCTGCATTTT.

This clonotype was seen at least ten times. The J gene is TRBJ2-1, the V gene TRBV12-3 or TRBV12-4, with a tentative D call TRBD2 (7 bases). This CDR3 is 16 amino acids long. Trimming stripped 3 bases from V and 4 bases from J, with 16 bases between. In nucleotides, the CDR3 is TGTGCCAGCAGTTTCCAAGGGGGGGGTAAATACAATGAGCAGTTCTTC. Amino acids: CASSFQGGGKYNEQFF.

A word on this clonotype: A clone one base away is much larger, so this may be a read error. The chain couples TRBV5-4 to TRBJ2-4; D is perhaps TRBD1 (6 bases). The CDR3 has 13 residues. Trimming cost V 3 bases and J 8 bases, with 12 bases left between them. The germline CDR1 and CDR2 sequences are SGHNT and YYREEE (reference sequence). The CDR3 is CASSSGQRHIQYF. CDR3 DNA sequence: TGTGCCAGCAGCTCCGGACAGAGGCACATTCAGTACTTC.

This chain connects TRBV29-1 to TRBJ1-2, with D uncertain. The germline CDR1 and CDR2 sequences are SQVTM and ANQGSEA. The CDR3 runs to 14 residues. The V end was cut by 5 bases, the J end by 5 bases, with 18 bases between. The CDR3 DNA reads TGCAGCGTTTCACTTAACGGGTACTATTATGGCTACACCTTC. It yields the protein CSVSLNGYYYGYTF.

On this clonotype: Relative to the germline gene, one junction end is altered; a read error may explain this. The chain's CDR3 is CASSDPGLTGFANTGELFF. CDR3 bases: TGTGCCAGCAGTGATCCGGGACTAACGGGTTTCGCGAACACAGGGGAGCTGTTTTTT. The chain employs TRBV5-4 and TRBJ2-2; TRBD2 aligns across 7 bases. The CDR3 covers 19 residues. Germline values: CDR1 SGHNT, CDR2 YYREEE (reference sequence).

A note on this clonotype: An end of the junction differs from the germline gene, which may be a read error. This chain links TRBV19 with TRBJ1-5, with a weak D call TRBD1 (6 bases). The CDR3 sequence is 15 residues long. The V gene's germline CDR1 is LNHDA and CDR2 SQIVND (reference sequence). The CDR3 protein is CASSRQANSDQPQHF. The CDR3 DNA sequence: TGTGCCAGTAGCAGACAGGCCAATAGCGATCAGCCCCAGCATTTT.